These 27 T cell receptor beta chains were all obtained from the same sample, sequenced in a study of T-cell reconstitution after alpha-beta-depleted transplantation in children (dated by TCRdb to between 2015 and 2016). The method behind the library was PCR. The instrument given in TCRdb is Illumina HiSeq 2500. TCR library preparation used molecular barcoding, with unique molecular identifiers applied to normalize quantification of the TCRbeta repertoire. TCRdb itself trimmed the public reads at Q25 with fastp, ran MiXCR and retained productive beta chains. Rows with one shared CDR3 protein collapse into an entry with the most common genes and DNA. This sample is represented by hundreds of thousands of distinct CDR3 sequences; around 13% of them were singletons. The ten largest clonotypes hold 0.79% of the sample. Per the publication, the treatment or condition label means: allogeneic hematopoietic cell transplantation with graft depleted of TCRalphabeta T cells and CD19 B cells.

The sequences come from PBMCs, collected before TCRalphabeta/CD19-depleted stem cell transplant. The receptors derive from a girl aged 2 to 9 with congenital amegakaryocytic thrombocytopenia, due to receive a stem cell transplant.

This clonotype was seen only a few times. The chain uses TRBV5-6 and TRBJ2-4; D unclear. Looked up from germline, CDR1 is SGHDT and CDR2 is YYEEEE. The CDR3 spans 14 residues. V shed 4 bases and J shed 5 bases, with 13 bases lying between them. CDR3 region: CASSQPAAENIQYF. For the CDR3, the DNA is TGTGCCAGCAGCCAGCCAGCTGCGGAAAACATTCAGTACTTC.

This clonotype appeared many times. The CDR3: CAITQGPNGYTF. The CDR3 region has the DNA TGTGCCATCACCCAGGGTCCCAATGGCTACACCTTC. The chain has TRBV10-3 and TRBJ1-2, with TRBD1 as a possible D gene (5 bases). Germline values: CDR1 ENHRY, CDR2 SYGVKD. This CDR3 is built from 12 residues. V lost 7 bases to trimming and J lost 6 bases, with 12 bases between them.

This clonotype has ten or more counts. The CDR3 coding sequence is TGTGCCAGCAGCGTAGGGATGACAGGGGGCGGATACAATGAGCAGTTCTTC. Translated, it gives CASSVGMTGGGYNEQFF. V is TRBV9 and J is TRBJ2-1; 10 bases are a match to TRBD1. The V segment lost 0 bases and the J segment 4 bases; nucleotides outside the gene matches: 7. Germline-derived CDR1 and CDR2 are SGDLS and YYNGEE. The CDR3 spans 17 residues.

The chain is built from TRBV11-1 and TRBJ2-1; TRBD2 matches at 13 bases. Trimming took 5 bases from V and 7 from J; bases not matched to a gene: 14. The germline V gene has CDR1 SGHAT and CDR2 FQDESV (reference sequence). CDR3 size: 18 residues. Written as DNA, the CDR3 is TGTGCCAGCAGCCCCCGGACTAGCGGGAGCCCACGGGCAAATGAGCAGTTCTTC. It specifies CASSPRTSGSPRANEQFF.

Concerning this clonotype: A clone one base away is much larger, so this may be a read error. The CDR3 DNA is TGTGCCAACAGCTCGCCGGGACAGGAGGAAAAACTGTTTTTT. This encodes CANSSPGQEEKLFF. The chain is built from TRBV11-2 and TRBJ1-4; TRBD1 agrees at 8 bases. Germline lookup yields CDR1 SGHAT and CDR2 FQNNGV. CDR3 length: 14 amino acids. The complete variable domain, with remaining parts taken from reference TRBV11-2 and TRBJ1-4, reads EAGVAQSPRYKIIEKRQSVAFWCNPISGHATLYWYQQILGQGPKLLIQFQNNGVVDDSQLPKDRFSAERLKGVDSTLKIQPAKLEDSAVYLCANSSPGQEEKLFFGSGTQLSVL.

This clonotype was found a few times. The chain couples TRBV7-8 to TRBJ2-1; 9 nucleotides agree with TRBD2. Germline V lookup: CDR1 SGHVS, CDR2 FQNEAQ. V was clipped by 10 bases and J by 8 bases; unmatched bases: 24. The CDR3 totals 18 residues. CDR3 DNA sequence: TGTGCCACGGATGTTACCGAGGGTATAGCGGGAGATGTGGATGAGCAGTTCTTC. Protein product: CATDVTEGIAGDVDEQFF.

In this sample, this clonotype turned up many times. The V call is TRBV7-8, the J call TRBJ1-2; D remains ambiguous. V was shortened by 2 bases and J by 4 bases, with 14 bases between the two germline ends. Germline V lookup: CDR1 SGHVS, CDR2 FQNEAQ. The CDR3 contains 15 residues. CDR3 bases: TGTGCCAGCAGCTTAATTAATCCTGGCGCCTATGGCTACACCTTC. Translation: CASSLINPGAYGYTF.

The CDR3 DNA follows: TGTGCCAGCAGCTTAGTTGACTCCACCACAGATACGCAGTATTTT. As protein: CASSLVDSTTDTQYF. V gene TRBV11-1 combines with J gene TRBJ2-3; no definite D call. Trimming took off 1 base at V and 2 bases at J, with 10 bases between the two ends. In germline, CDR1 is SGHAT, CDR2 FQDESV (reference sequence). The CDR3 runs to 15 residues.

This clonotype appeared a few times. The chain is built from TRBV10-2 and TRBJ2-1, with 8 bases that match TRBD1. After removal of 8 bases from V and 8 bases from J, the junction contained 11 bases not matched to a gene. The CDR3 contains 14 residues. Germline CDR1 WSHSY, CDR2 SAAADI. CDR3 sequence (DNA): TGCGCCAGCGGGCGTCAGGGGGCTCGCGATGAGCAGTTCTTC. Residues: CASGRQGARDEQFF.

This clonotype was detected only a few times. The chain is built from TRBV12-3 or TRBV12-4 and TRBJ2-7; D may match TRBD1 or TRBD2 (5 bases each). The CDR3 consists of 14 residues. V was clipped by 4 bases and J by 3 bases, with 13 bases between them. CDR3 nucleotides: TGTGCCAGCAGTTCACGGGACGGATACTACGAGCAGTACTTC. It codes for CASSSRDGYYEQYF.

The gene calls are TRBV15 and TRBJ2-1; the D gene is possibly TRBD2 (5 bases). The CDR3 consists of 14 residues. Per germline, CDR1 LNHNV and CDR2 YYDKDF (reference sequence). V lost 8 bases and J lost 4, with 15 bases in between. DNA for the CDR3: TGTGCCACCGCGGGCAGGTATAAGTACAATGAGCAGTTCTTC. It encodes CATAGRYKYNEQFF.

This clonotype was detected many times. The V and J genes are TRBV5-1 and TRBJ1-1; D ambiguous. The CDR3 is 14 residues long. From germline, CDR1 is SGHRS and CDR2 YFSETQ. V shed 4 bases and J shed 0 bases, with 10 bases lying between them. Written as DNA, the CDR3 is TGCGCCAGCAGCGGCGGATCCATGAACACTGAAGCTTTCTTT. This gives the protein CASSGGSMNTEAFF.

This clonotype was counted at least ten times. V is TRBV5-1 and J is TRBJ2-2, with a weak D call TRBD2 (5 bases). This CDR3 has 13 amino acids. Germline-derived CDR1 and CDR2 are SGHRS and YFSETQ. V was clipped by 2 bases and J by 6 bases, with 8 bases between them. The CDR3 region has the DNA TGCGCCAGCAGCTTCTCGGGATCCGGGGAGCTGTTTTTT. As protein: CASSFSGSGELFF. The entire variable domain, with the rest obtained from reference TRBV5-1 and TRBJ2-2, is as follows: KAGVTQTPRYLIKTRGQQVTLSCSPISGHRSVSWYQQTPGQGLQFLFEYFSETQRNKGNFPGRFSGRQFSNSRSEMNVSTLELGDSALYLCASSFSGSGELFFGEGSRLTVL.

This clonotype turned up a few times. The junction departs from germline at one end; a sequencing error may be responsible. The rearrangement links TRBV20-1 to TRBJ2-1, with 12 bases lining up with TRBD2. The length of the CDR3 is 17 residues. Germline V CDR1 and CDR2: DFQATT, SNEGSKA (reference sequence). The CDR3 DNA sequence: TGCTGTGCTAGTAGGACTAGCGGGACCAGCTCCTACAATGAGCAGTTCTTC. Translating it yields CCASRTSGTSSYNEQFF.

This clonotype was detected a few times. The chain has TRBV5-1 and TRBJ2-6; D is possibly TRBD1 (5 bases). Germline V CDR1 and CDR2: SGHRS, YFSETQ. The CDR3 spans 16 residues. Trimming took 3 bases from V and 0 from J, leaving 10 bases between them. CDR3 nucleotides: TGCGCCAGCAGCTGGAACAGGTACTCTGGGGCCAACGTCCTGACTTTC. Its translation: CASSWNRYSGANVLTF. The full variable domain, completed using reference TRBV5-1 and TRBJ2-6, is KAGVTQTPRYLIKTRGQQVTLSCSPISGHRSVSWYQQTPGQGLQFLFEYFSETQRNKGNFPGRFSGRQFSNSRSEMNVSTLELGDSALYLCASSWNRYSGANVLTFGAGSRLTVL.

This chain connects TRBV3-1 to TRBJ1-2; TRBD1 agrees at 7 bases. This CDR3 has 16 residues. Germline V gene data show CDR1 as LGHDT and CDR2 as YNNKEL (reference sequence). V dropped 0 bases and J dropped 4; count of bases not matched to a gene: 8. CDR3 in DNA: TGTGCCAGCAGCCAAGACCCCGACAGGGCCCCCTATGGCTACACCTTC. Its translation is CASSQDPDRAPYGYTF.

This clonotype was counted at least ten times. V is TRBV5-1 and J is TRBJ2-7; 8 nucleotides line up with TRBD1. This CDR3 contains 14 residues. Trimming at V came to 3 bases and at J to 7 bases, leaving 9 bases not matched to a gene. Looked up from germline, CDR1 is SGHRS and CDR2 is YFSETQ. The CDR3 loop is CASSYTDRGWEQYF. CDR3 nucleotide sequence: TGCGCCAGCAGCTATACTGACAGGGGATGGGAGCAGTACTTC.

The chain has TRBV12-3 or TRBV12-4 and TRBJ2-7; unclear D gene. CDR3 length: 12 residues. The ends were cut back, 0 bases at V and 7 bases at J, with 7 bases in the middle. The CDR3, as DNA: TGTGCCAGCAGTTTAGCCCGGCGGGAGCAGTACTTC. It codes for CASSLARREQYF.

V usage is TRBV6-5 and J usage is TRBJ1-6; TRBD1 matches 8 bases. With V trimmed by 6 bases and J by 9 bases, 13 bases remained unmatched. The germline CDR1 and CDR2 sequences are MNHEY and SVGAGI. The CDR3 has 16 residues. The DNA of the CDR3 is TGTGCCAGCAGATACGTCGGACAGGGAGGTGGTTCACCCCTCCACTTT. This sequence encodes CASRYVGQGGGSPLHF.

This clonotype was observed at least ten times. The CDR3 loop reads CASSQEGSSEDTQYF. For the CDR3, the DNA is TGTGCCAGCAGCCAAGAAGGGAGTTCGGAAGATACGCAGTATTTT. The chain combines TRBV3-1 with TRBJ2-3; D may be TRBD2 (5 bases). The germline CDR1 and CDR2 sequences are LGHDT and YNNKEL (reference sequence). Trimming took 0 bases from V and 5 from J, leaving 12 bases between them. CDR3 length: 15 amino acids.

At least ten counts were recorded for this clonotype. The J gene is TRBJ2-3, the V gene TRBV7-8; no clear D gene. V was shortened by 5 bases and J by 4 bases, with 10 bases between the two germline ends. CDR1 and CDR2 from the germline V gene are SGHVS and FQNEAQ. CDR3 length: 13 residues. The CDR3 coding sequence is TGTGCCAGCAGCACTCTGGCCGCAGATACGCAGTATTTT. Translated, it gives CASSTLAADTQYF.

This clonotype has a count of ten or more. The V gene is TRBV11-2, the J gene TRBJ2-3; 9 bases align to TRBD1. The J segment lost 4 bases and the V segment lost 4 bases, leaving 6 bases of the junction unmatched. Germline CDR1 SGHAT, CDR2 FQNNGV. The CDR3 has 15 residues. The chain's CDR3 is CASSSNRGHADTQYF. CDR3 sequence (DNA): TGTGCCAGCAGCTCCAACAGGGGGCACGCAGATACGCAGTATTTT.

The sample holds many counts of this clonotype. The chain combines TRBV20-1 with TRBJ2-1, with D possibly called TRBD1 or TRBD2 (6 bases each). Germline V lookup: CDR1 DFQATT, CDR2 SNEGSKA (reference sequence). The CDR3 covers 15 residues. Trimming left V 0 bases short and J 9 bases short, with 18 bases between. The CDR3, as DNA: TGCAGTGCTAGAGACCCACGGGGGCCCCAGGGTGAGCAGTTCTTC. It specifies CSARDPRGPQGEQFF.

This clonotype has a count of ten or more. This chain connects TRBV7-9 to TRBJ2-5; tentatively, D is TRBD2 (6 bases). The CDR3 contains 11 residues. Per the germline V gene, CDR1 is SEHNR and CDR2 is FQNEAQ (reference sequence). V gave up 4 bases and J gave up 7 bases, with 7 bases separating them. This CDR3 reads CASSYGGTQYF. In DNA, the CDR3 is TGTGCCAGCAGCTACGGGGGGACCCAGTACTTC.

This clonotype was seen at least ten times. The genes are TRBV5-1 and TRBJ2-7, with 7 bases aligning to TRBD2. CDR3 length: 15 residues. Germline lookup yields CDR1 SGHRS and CDR2 YFSETQ. V dropped 4 bases and J dropped 0; count of bases not matched to a gene: 7. As DNA, the CDR3 is TGCGCCAGCAGCCCCCAAGCGGGGTCCTCCTACGAGCAGTACTTC. It codes for CASSPQAGSSYEQYF.

This clonotype appeared a few times. Its ends do not fully match the called genes, so a read error is possible. The chain uses TRBV11-3 and TRBJ2-1; 8 bases match TRBD2. Germline V gene lookup returns CDR1 SGHNT and CDR2 YENEEA. The CDR3 has 17 amino acids. The CDR3 here is CASSLAGAGGSYNEQFF. In nucleotides, the CDR3 is TGTGCCAGCAGCTTAGCCGGGGCGGGAGGATCCTATAATGAGCAGTTCTTC.

In this sample, this clonotype turned up many times. The rearrangement links TRBV12-3 or TRBV12-4 to TRBJ2-1; 9 nucleotides match TRBD2. The CDR3 is 15 amino acids. V shed 2 bases and J 5 bases; nucleotides not matched to a gene: 4. CDR3 protein: CASSLQREDNNEQFF. CDR3 in DNA: TGTGCCAGCAGTTTACAGCGGGAGGACAACAATGAGCAGTTCTTC.